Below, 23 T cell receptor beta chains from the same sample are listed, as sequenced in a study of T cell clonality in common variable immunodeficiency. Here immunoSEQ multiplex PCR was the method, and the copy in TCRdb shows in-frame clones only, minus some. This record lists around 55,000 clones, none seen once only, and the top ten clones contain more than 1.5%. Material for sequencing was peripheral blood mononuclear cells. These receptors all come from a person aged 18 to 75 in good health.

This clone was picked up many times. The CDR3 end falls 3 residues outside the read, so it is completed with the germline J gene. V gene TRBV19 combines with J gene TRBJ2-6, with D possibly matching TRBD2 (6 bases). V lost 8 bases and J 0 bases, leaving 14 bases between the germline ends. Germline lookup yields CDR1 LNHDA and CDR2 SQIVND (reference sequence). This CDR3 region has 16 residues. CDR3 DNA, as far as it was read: TGTGCCAGTTCGAATAGCGGCCACTCTGGGGCCAACGTC. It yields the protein CASSNSGHSGANV. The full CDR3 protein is CASSNSGHSGANVLTF.

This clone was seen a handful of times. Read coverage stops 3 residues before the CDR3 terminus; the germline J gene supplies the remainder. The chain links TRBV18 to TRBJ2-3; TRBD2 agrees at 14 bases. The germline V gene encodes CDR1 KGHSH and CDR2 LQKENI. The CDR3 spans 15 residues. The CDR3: CASSQGLAGAETQYF. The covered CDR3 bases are TGTGCCAGCTCACAGGGACTAGCGGGAGCGGAGACG.

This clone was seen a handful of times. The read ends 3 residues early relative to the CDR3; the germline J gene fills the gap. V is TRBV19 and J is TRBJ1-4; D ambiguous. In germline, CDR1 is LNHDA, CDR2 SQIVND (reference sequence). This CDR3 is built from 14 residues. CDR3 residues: CASSNPGNNSPLFF. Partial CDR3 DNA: TGTGCCAGTAGTAACCCGGGGAATAATTCACCA.

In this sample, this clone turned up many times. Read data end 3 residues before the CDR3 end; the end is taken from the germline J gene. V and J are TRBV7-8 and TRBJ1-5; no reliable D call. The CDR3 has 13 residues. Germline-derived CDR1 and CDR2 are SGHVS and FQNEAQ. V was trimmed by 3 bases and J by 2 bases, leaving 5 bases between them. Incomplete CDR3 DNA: TGTGCCAGCAGCTTTCAGGGCAATCAGCCC. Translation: CASSFQGNQP. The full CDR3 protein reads CASSFQGNQPQHF. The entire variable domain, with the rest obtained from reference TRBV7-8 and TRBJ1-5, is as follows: GAGVSQSPRYKVAKRGQDVALRCDPISGHVSLFWYQQALGQGPEFLTYFQNEAQLDKSGLPSDRFFAERPEGSVSTLKIQRTQQEDSAVYLCASSFQGNQPQHFGDGTRLSIL.

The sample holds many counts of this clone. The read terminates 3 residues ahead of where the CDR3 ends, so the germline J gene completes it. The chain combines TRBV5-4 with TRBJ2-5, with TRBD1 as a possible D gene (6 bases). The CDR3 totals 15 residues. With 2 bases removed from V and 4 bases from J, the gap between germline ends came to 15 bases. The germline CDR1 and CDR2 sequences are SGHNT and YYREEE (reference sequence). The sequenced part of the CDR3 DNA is TGTGCCAGCAGCTTATCCAGGGGCGGAGGAGAGACC. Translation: CASSLSRGGGET. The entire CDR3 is CASSLSRGGGETQYF. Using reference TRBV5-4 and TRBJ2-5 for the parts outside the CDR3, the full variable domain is ETGVTQSPTHLIKTRGQQVTLRCSSQSGHNTVSWYQQALGQGPQFIFQYYREEENGRGNFPPRFSGLQFPNYSSELNVNALELDDSALYLCASSLSRGGGETQYFGPGTRLLVL.

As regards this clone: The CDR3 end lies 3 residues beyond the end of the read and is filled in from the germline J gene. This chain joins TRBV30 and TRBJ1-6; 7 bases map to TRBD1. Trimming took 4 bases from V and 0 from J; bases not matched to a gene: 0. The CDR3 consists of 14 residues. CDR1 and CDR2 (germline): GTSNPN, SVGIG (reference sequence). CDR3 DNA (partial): TGTGCCTGGACAGGGGGCTCCTATAATTCACCC. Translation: CAWTGGSYNSP. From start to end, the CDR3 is CAWTGGSYNSPLHF.

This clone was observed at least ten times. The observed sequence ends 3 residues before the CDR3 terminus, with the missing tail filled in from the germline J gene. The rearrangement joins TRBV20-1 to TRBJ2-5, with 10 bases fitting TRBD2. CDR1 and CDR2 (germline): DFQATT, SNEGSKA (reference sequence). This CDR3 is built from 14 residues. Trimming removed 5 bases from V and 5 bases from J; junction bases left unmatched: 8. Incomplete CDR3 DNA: TGCAGTGCTTTCAGCGGGGGGGCCGCGGAGACC. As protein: CSAFSGGAAET. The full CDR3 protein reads CSAFSGGAAETQYF.

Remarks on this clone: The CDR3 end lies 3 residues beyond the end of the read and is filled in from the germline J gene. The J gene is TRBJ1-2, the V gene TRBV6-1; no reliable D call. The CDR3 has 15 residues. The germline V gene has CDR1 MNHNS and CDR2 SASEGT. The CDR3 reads CASSERLAGYNDYTF. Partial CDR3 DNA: TGTGCCAGCAGTGAAAGACTAGCGGGATACAATGAC.

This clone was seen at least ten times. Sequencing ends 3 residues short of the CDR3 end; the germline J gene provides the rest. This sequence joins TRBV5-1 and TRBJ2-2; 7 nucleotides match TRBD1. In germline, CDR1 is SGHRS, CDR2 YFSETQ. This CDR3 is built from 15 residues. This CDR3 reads CASSLAGQSHEKLFF. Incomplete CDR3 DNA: TGCGCCAGCAGCTTGGCGGGACAGTCCCATGAAAAG.

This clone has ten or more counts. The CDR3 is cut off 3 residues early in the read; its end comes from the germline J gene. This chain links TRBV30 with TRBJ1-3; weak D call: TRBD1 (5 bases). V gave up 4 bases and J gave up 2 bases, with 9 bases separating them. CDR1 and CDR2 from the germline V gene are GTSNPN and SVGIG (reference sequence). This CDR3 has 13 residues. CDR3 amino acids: CAWIGGAGNTIYF. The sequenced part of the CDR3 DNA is TGTGCCTGGATCGGGGGGGCTGGAAACACC.

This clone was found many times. The covered CDR3 bases are TGCAGTGCTAGAGGGGGTGAGACTAGCGGGACGCGCACAGATACG. It encodes CSARGGETSGTRTDT. The whole CDR3 protein is CSARGGETSGTRTDTQYF. V usage is TRBV20-1 and J usage is TRBJ2-3; 11 bases map to TRBD2. The sequence runs out 3 residues before the end of the CDR3; the remainder is reconstructed from the germline J gene. The CDR3 contains 18 residues. The V and J ends lost 1 base and 1 base, in that order; junction bases with no gene match: 10. Germline CDR1 reads DFQATT; CDR2 reads SNEGSKA (reference sequence).

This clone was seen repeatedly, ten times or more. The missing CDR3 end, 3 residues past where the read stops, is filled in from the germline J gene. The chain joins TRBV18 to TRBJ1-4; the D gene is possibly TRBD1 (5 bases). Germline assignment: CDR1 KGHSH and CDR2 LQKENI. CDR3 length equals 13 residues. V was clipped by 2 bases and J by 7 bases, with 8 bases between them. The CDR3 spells CASSPSGVEKLFF. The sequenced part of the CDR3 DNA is TGTGCCAGCTCACCATCGGGGGTTGAAAAA.

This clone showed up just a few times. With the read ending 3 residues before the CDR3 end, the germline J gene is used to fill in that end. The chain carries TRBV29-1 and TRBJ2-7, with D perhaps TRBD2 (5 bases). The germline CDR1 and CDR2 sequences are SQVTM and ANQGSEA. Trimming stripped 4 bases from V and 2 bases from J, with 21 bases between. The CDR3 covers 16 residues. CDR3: CSVAGGQVLRTYEQYF. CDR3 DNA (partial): TGCAGCGTTGCTGGCGGGCAGGTCCTAAGGACCTACGAG.

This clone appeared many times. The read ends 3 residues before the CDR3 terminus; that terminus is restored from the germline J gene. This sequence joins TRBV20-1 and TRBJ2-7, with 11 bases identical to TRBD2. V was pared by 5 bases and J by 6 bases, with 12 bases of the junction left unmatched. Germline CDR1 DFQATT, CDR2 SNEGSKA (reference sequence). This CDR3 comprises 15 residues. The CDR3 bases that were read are TGCAGTGCTCGGTATAGCGGGAGGGCCTCTCGCGAG. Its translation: CSARYSGRASRE. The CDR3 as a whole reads CSARYSGRASREQYF.

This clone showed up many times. CDR3 DNA, as far as it was read: TGCAGTGCTAGTCCCCACAGGCGCGGCTACGAG. It is translated as CSASPHRRGYE. The full-length CDR3 reads as CSASPHRRGYEQYF. The gene calls are TRBV20-1 and TRBJ2-7, with D maybe TRBD1 (5 bases). The CDR3 end falls 3 residues outside the read, so it is completed with the germline J gene. This CDR3 comprises 14 residues. V was shortened by 3 bases and J by 3 bases, with 15 bases between the two germline ends. Germline values: CDR1 DFQATT, CDR2 SNEGSKA (reference sequence).

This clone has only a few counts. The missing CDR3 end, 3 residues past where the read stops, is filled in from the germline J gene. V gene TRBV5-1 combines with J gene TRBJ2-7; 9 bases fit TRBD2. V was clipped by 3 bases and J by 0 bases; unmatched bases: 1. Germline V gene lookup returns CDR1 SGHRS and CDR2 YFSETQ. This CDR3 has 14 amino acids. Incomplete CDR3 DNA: TGCGCCAGCAGCTCGCGGGGGGGCTCCTACGAG. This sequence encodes CASSSRGGSYE. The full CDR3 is CASSSRGGSYEQYF.

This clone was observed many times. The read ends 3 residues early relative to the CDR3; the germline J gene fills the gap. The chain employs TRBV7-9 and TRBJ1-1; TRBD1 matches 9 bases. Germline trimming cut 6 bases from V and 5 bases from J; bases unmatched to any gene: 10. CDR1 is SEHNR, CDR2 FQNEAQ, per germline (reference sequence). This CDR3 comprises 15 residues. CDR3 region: CASRGFGTGSTEAFF. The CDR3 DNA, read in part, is TGTGCCAGCAGGGGATTTGGGACAGGGTCGACTGAA.

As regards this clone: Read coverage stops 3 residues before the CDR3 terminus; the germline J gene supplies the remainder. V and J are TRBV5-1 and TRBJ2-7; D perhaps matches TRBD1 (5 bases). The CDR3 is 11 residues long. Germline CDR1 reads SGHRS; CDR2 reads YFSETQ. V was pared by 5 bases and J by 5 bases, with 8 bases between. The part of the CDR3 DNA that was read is TGCGCCAGCAGGGCAGGGCACGAG. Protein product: CASRAGHE. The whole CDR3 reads CASRAGHEQYF.

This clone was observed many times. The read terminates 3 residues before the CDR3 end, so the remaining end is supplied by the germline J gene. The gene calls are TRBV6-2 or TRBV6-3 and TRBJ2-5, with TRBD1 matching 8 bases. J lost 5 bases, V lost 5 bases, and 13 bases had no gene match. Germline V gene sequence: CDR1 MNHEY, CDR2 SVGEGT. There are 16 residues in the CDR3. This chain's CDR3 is CASSRGQGIGLETQYF. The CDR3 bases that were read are TGTGCCAGCAGTCGAGGACAGGGCATTGGTTTGGAGACC.

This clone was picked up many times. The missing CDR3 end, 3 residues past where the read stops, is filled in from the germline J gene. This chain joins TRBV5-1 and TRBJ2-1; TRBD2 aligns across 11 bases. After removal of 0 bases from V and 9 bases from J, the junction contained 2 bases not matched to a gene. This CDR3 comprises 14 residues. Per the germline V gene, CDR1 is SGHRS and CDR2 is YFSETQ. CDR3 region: CASSLVAGGAEQFF. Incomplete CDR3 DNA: TGCGCCAGCAGCTTGGTAGCGGGAGGGGCTGAG.

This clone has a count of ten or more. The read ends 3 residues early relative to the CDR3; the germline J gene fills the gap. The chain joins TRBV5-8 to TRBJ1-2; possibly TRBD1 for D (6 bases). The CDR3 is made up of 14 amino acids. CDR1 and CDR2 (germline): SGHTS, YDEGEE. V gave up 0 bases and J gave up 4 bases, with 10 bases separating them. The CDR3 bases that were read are TGTGCCAGCAGCTTGGCAGCAGGGGCCTATGGC. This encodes CASSLAAGAYG. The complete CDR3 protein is CASSLAAGAYGYTF.

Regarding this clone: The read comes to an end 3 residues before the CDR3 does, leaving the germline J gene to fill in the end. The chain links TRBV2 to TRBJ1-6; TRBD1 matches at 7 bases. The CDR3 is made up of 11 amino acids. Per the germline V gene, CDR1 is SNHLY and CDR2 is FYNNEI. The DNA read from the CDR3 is TGTGCCAGCAGGACAGGGTCGGCC. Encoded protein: CASRTGSA. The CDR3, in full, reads CASRTGSALHF.

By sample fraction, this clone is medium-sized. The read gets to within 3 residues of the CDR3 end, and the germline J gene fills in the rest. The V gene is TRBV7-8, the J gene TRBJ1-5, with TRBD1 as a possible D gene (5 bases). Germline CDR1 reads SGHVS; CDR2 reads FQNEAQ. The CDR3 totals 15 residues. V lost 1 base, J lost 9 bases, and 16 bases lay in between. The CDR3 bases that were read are TGTGCCAGCAGCTTAGGGGAGGGGTCCGATCGGCCC. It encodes CASSLGEGSDRP. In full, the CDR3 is CASSLGEGSDRPQHF.